This T cell receptor (beta chain) was identified during a study of blood T cell repertoires in COVID-19. The CDR3 has 16 residues. Germline assignment: CDR1 LGHNA and CDR2 YSLEER. With 1 base removed from V and 0 bases from J, the gap between germline ends came to 10 bases. This clone occurred once. Which cohort a participant joined came from the clinical history participants gave. Data came from immunoSEQ multiplex PCR; TCRdb stores just in-frame clones and leaves some out. The sample lists 250,000 to 350,000 clones, 88% seen once, with 0.75% to 1% in the top ten. The sequenced sample consisted of PBMCs or T cells enriched from blood (not recorded which). This receptor was taken from a woman under 40 who had recovered from COVID-19. The chain employs TRBV4-3 and TRBJ1-3; D is ambiguous. Here the CDR3 DNA reads TGCGCCAGCAGCCAAGTTCGTGCGGACTCTGGAAACACCATATATTTT. Translation: CASSQVRADSGNTIYF.